These 15 T cell receptor beta chains share one sample of origin, sequenced in a study of T cells in localized non-small cell lung cancer. Sequencing was performed with immunoSEQ multiplex PCR; in TCRdb, only in-frame clones are kept and a portion is missing. The table lists tens of thousands of clones, approximately 84% of them singletons. Sequenced material: peripheral blood, taken before any cancer treatment. Receptors originate from a female donor older than 55 with stage I lung adenocarcinoma.

The rearrangement joins TRBV5-1 to TRBJ2-7, with TRBD1 matching 7 bases. This CDR3 region has 16 residues. Per germline, CDR1 SGHRS and CDR2 YFSETQ. With V trimmed by 3 bases and J by 1 base, 10 bases remained unmatched. CDR3 protein: CASSSVIETGSYEQYF. The CDR3 coding sequence is TGCGCCAGCAGCTCGGTAATCGAGACAGGGTCCTACGAGCAGTACTTC.

V is TRBV5-4 and J is TRBJ2-3; tentatively, D is TRBD2 (6 bases). The CDR3 sequence is 16 residues long. Trimming took off 3 bases at V and 0 bases at J, with 14 bases between the two ends. Germline CDR1 and CDR2: SGHNT and YYREEE (reference sequence). The DNA of the CDR3 is TGTGCCAGCAGCTATTTTAGCGGAGGGAGCACAGATACGCAGTATTTT. This codes for CASSYFSGGSTDTQYF.

The chain joins TRBV7-3 to TRBJ2-5; TRBD2 might be the D (6 bases). The J call is in doubt because the DNA end fits TRBJ2-7 better. The CDR3 totals 16 residues. The germline V gene has CDR1 SGHTA and CDR2 FQGTGA. The CDR3 DNA follows: TGTGCCAGCAGCTTAACGGCGGGGCTTTCTCCCTACGAGCAGTACTTC. Protein product: CASSLTAGLSPYEQYF.

The CDR3 protein is CASSSMGRGNTEAFF. The CDR3 nucleotides are TGTGCCAGCAGCTCCATGGGCAGGGGGAACACTGAAGCTTTCTTT. The gene calls are TRBV11-3 and TRBJ1-1; D is perhaps TRBD1 (6 bases). The CDR3 runs to 15 residues. With 4 bases removed from V and 1 base from J, the gap between germline ends came to 13 bases. CDR1 is SGHNT and CDR2 is YENEEA in the germline V gene.

The chain combines TRBV4-1 with TRBJ2-5; 9 bases line up with TRBD1. V trimming: 4 bases; J trimming: 4 bases; junction bases outside the gene matches: 7. Germline V gives CDR1 MGHRA, CDR2 YSYEKL. CDR3 length equals 15 residues. The CDR3 DNA is TGCGCCAGCAGCCGTGACACGACAGGGGGAGAGACCCAGTACTTC. It codes for CASSRDTTGGETQYF.

The chain is built from TRBV4-3 and TRBJ1-3, with D possibly matching TRBD1 (5 bases). V lost 2 bases and J 2 bases, leaving 19 bases between the germline ends. The CDR3 has 18 amino acids. In germline, CDR1 is LGHNA, CDR2 YSLEER. The CDR3 spells CASSQRAGVGGTGNTIYF. CDR3 bases: TGCGCCAGCAGCCAAAGAGCGGGTGTGGGGGGGACTGGAAACACCATATATTTT.

The V gene is TRBV19, the J gene TRBJ1-1; 10 positions agree with TRBD1. The germline CDR1 and CDR2 sequences are LNHDA and SQIVND (reference sequence). V shed 4 bases, J shed 8 bases, and the junction held 4 bases outside the gene matches. CDR3 size: 13 residues. CDR3 DNA sequence: TGTGCCAGTAGTAACCGGGACAGGGGCGAAGCTTTCTTT. This gives the protein CASSNRDRGEAFF.

The rearrangement uses TRBV7-8 and TRBJ1-4, with TRBD1 identical over 7 bases. The CDR3 consists of 17 residues. The trim removed 0 bases at V and 3 bases at J, leaving 7 bases unmatched. CDR1 and CDR2 from the germline V gene are SGHVS and FQNEAQ. CDR3 in DNA: TGTGCCAGCAGCTTAGCAGGGGGCGCGGGGGCTAATGAAAAACTGTTTTTT. This sequence encodes CASSLAGGAGANEKLFF.

The genes are TRBV11-1 and TRBJ2-1; D tentatively reads TRBD1 or TRBD2 (7 bases each). Germline-derived CDR1 and CDR2 are SGHAT and FQDESV (reference sequence). V shed 5 bases and J shed 5 bases, with 16 bases lying between them. The CDR3 has 15 amino acids. DNA for the CDR3: TGTGCCAGCAGCCTAGGGGCAGGGGGGGACAATGAGCAGTTCTTC. Translating it yields CASSLGAGGDNEQFF.

The chain carries TRBV10-3 and TRBJ1-1, with a weak D call TRBD1 (5 bases). Trimming took off 10 bases at V and 3 bases at J, with 18 bases between the two ends. Germline V gene lookup returns CDR1 ENHRY and CDR2 SYGVKD. This CDR3 is built from 14 residues. The CDR3 is CATNNREGYTEAFF. The CDR3 DNA reads as TGTGCCACGAATAATAGGGAGGGGTACACTGAAGCTTTCTTT.

The chain carries TRBV29-1 and TRBJ2-5; 7 bases fit TRBD2. V shed 1 base, J shed 4 bases, and the junction held 3 bases outside the gene matches. The CDR3 totals 13 residues. Germline V gene lookup returns CDR1 SQVTM and CDR2 ANQGSEA. Written as DNA, the CDR3 is TGCAGCGTTGAAGTGAGCGGGGCAGAGACCCAGTACTTC. This translates into CSVEVSGAETQYF.

V is TRBV6-1 and J is TRBJ1-2; D possibly corresponds to TRBD1 (6 bases). V gave up 1 base and J gave up 5 bases, with 8 bases separating them. CDR1 is MNHNS and CDR2 is SASEGT in the germline V gene. This CDR3 has 13 residues. CDR3 amino acids: CASSEGTAYGYTF. The CDR3 DNA reads TGTGCCAGCAGTGAAGGGACAGCTTATGGCTACACCTTC.

As DNA, the CDR3 is TGTGCCAGTAGTAACGGACAGGGATCGGCCGGGGGCACTGAAGCTTTCTTT. It translates to CASSNGQGSAGGTEAFF. This chain links TRBV19 with TRBJ1-1; 8 bases are shared with TRBD1. The V gene's germline CDR1 is LNHDA and CDR2 SQIVND (reference sequence). The CDR3 runs 17 residues. Germline trimming cut 4 bases from V and 4 bases from J; bases unmatched to any gene: 14.

This chain uses TRBV9 with TRBJ2-7; no firm D call. Trimming stripped 4 bases from V and 5 bases from J, with 16 bases between. Germline V gives CDR1 SGDLS, CDR2 YYNGEE. The CDR3 is made up of 14 amino acids. The CDR3: CASSPSSRVDEQYF. CDR3 sequence (DNA): TGTGCCAGCAGCCCCAGTAGCAGAGTCGACGAGCAGTACTTC. Variable domain in full (rest from reference TRBV9 and TRBJ2-7): DSGVTQTPKHLITATGQRVTLRCSPRSGDLSVYWYQQSLDQGLQFLIQYYNGEERAKGNILERFSAQQFPDLHSELNLSSLELGDSALYFCASSPSSRVDEQYFGPGTRLTVT.

The chain is built from TRBV7-2 and TRBJ2-3; D unclear. Germline CDR1 reads SGHTA; CDR2 reads FQGNSA. Trimming pared 1 base from V and 2 bases from J, leaving 7 bases between. The CDR3 is made up of 14 amino acids. This CDR3 reads CASSLDALTDTQYF. The DNA for the CDR3 is TGTGCCAGCAGCTTAGACGCCCTCACAGATACGCAGTATTTT.